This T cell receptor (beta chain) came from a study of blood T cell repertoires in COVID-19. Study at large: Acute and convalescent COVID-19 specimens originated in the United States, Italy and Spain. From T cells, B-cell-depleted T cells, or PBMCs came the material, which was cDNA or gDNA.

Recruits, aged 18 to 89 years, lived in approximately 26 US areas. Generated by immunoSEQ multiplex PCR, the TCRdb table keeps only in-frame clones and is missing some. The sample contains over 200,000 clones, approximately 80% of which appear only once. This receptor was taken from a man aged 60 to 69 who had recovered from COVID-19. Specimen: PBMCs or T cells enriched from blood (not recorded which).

The CDR3 DNA reads as TGTGCCAGCCACTCGGGAGGGGGCAAATGGTACGAGCAGTACTTC. This gives the protein CASHSGGGKWYEQYF. The V and J genes are TRBV18 and TRBJ2-7; D may be TRBD2 (8 bases). Trimming cost V 8 bases and J 4 bases, with 21 bases left between them. CDR3 length: 15 residues. From germline, CDR1 is KGHSH and CDR2 LQKENI.